The clone carrying this T cell receptor (beta chain) was seen at least ten times. The CDR3 contains 14 residues. Trimming at V came to 7 bases and at J to 1 base, leaving 4 bases not matched to a gene. The germline gives CDR1 MNHNS, CDR2 SASEGT. This entry belongs to a study of identical twins. TCRdb called the 5' RACE reads again in MiXCR, with one record for every CDR3 protein. The data hold over 600,000 distinct CDR3 sequences, with approximately 22% observed a single time. The sample was also reused in another study, on T cells expressing NK-cell markers.

Source material: PBMCs. V gene TRBV6-1 combines with J gene TRBJ2-3; 8 bases fit TRBD2. This clonotype originated in a woman younger than 35 in good health. The CDR3 DNA follows: TGTGCCAGCACCCTGACTAGCGGCACAGATACGCAGTATTTT. It translates to CASTLTSGTDTQYF.